The clone carrying this T cell receptor (beta chain) was counted ten times or more. This specimen comes from a study of neurological immune-mediated disorders. The germline V gene has CDR1 PRHDT and CDR2 FYEKMQ (reference sequence). Trimming cost V 3 bases and J 7 bases; bases outside gene matches: 2. The CDR3 runs 15 residues. The cDNA came from 5'RACE, which used 10-nucleotide random UMIs. MiXCR, applied by TCRdb to the 5' RACE reads, yields one record per CDR3 protein. The sample shows 78,000 or so distinct CDR3 sequences, about 5% of them seen only once. This chain joins TRBV13 and TRBJ2-1; TRBD2 matches 14 bases. This TCR was sampled from a woman in her 30s with multiple sclerosis. The specimen sequenced was PBMCs. The CDR3 DNA sequence: TGTGCCAGCAGCTTCGGGACTAGCGGGAGTAATGAGCAGTTCTTC. Translation gives CASSFGTSGSNEQFF.